These 14 T cell receptor beta chains share one sample of origin, sequenced in a study of T cell responses to AZD1222 COVID-19 vaccine. Profiled with immunoSEQ multiplex PCR; TCRdb holds only in-frame clones, not every one. The sample gives 95,000 to 150,000 clones, around 90% of which show up once; just over 4% is in the top ten. The sample was peripheral blood, taken 28 days after the second dose of the MenACWY control vaccine. The receptors were gathered from an adult who received the MenACWY meningococcal vaccine as a control.

The chain couples TRBV29-1 to TRBJ2-3; 9 bases are shared with TRBD1. With V trimmed by 3 bases and J by 3 bases, 4 bases remained unmatched. Germline-derived CDR1 and CDR2 are SQVTM and ANQGSEA. The CDR3 contains 14 residues. CDR3 coding DNA: TGCAGCGTTGATGGACAGGGGTCAACAGATACGCAGTATTTT. As protein: CSVDGQGSTDTQYF.

V usage is TRBV6-4 and J usage is TRBJ2-2, with 8 bases matching TRBD1. The germline V gene has CDR1 MRHNA and CDR2 SNTAGT. This CDR3 is 16 amino acids long. V lost 2 bases, J lost 3 bases, and 5 bases stayed unmatched. The CDR3, as DNA: TGTGCCAGCAGTGACCAATACAGGGGGGACACCGGGGAGCTGTTTTTT. Its translation is CASSDQYRGDTGELFF.

In its sample, this clone was seen once. CDR3 in amino acids: CASSQGTGQNQPQHF. In nucleotides, the CDR3 is TGTGCCAGCAGCCAAGGGACAGGGCAAAATCAGCCCCAGCATTTT. V is TRBV4-2 and J is TRBJ1-5; 8 bases are a match to TRBD1. This CDR3 contains 15 residues. J lost 4 bases, V lost 1 base, and 3 bases had no gene match. Germline V gene sequence: CDR1 LGHNA, CDR2 YNFKEQ.

V is TRBV3-1 (or the pseudogene TRBV3-2) and J is TRBJ1-6; D perhaps matches TRBD1 (5 bases). Germline V gene lookup returns CDR1 LGHDT and CDR2 YNNKEL (reference sequence). Trimming removed 1 base from V and 8 bases from J, with 12 bases in between. The CDR3 is made up of 15 amino acids. The CDR3 spells CASSQVGQGDSPLHF. CDR3 DNA: TGTGCCAGCAGCCAAGTAGGTCAGGGTGATTCACCCCTCCACTTT.

This rearrangement joins TRBV11-2 to TRBJ2-7; 12 nucleotides match TRBD2. This CDR3 has 18 residues. CDR1 and CDR2 from the germline V gene are SGHAT and FQNNGV. J lost 7 bases, V lost 1 base, and 14 bases had no gene match. The CDR3 DNA sequence: TGTGCCAGCAGCTTAGTGACTAGCGGGAGTGATTTCGCTCGGGAGCAGTACTTC. It is translated as CASSLVTSGSDFAREQYF.

The rearrangement links TRBV4-3 to TRBJ1-2; TRBD1 is a possible D gene (5 bases). V dropped 3 bases and J dropped 3 bases, with 20 bases sitting between them. Germline V gives CDR1 LGHNA, CDR2 YSLEER. CDR3 length: 17 amino acids. CDR3 residues: CASSHLQAREGYYGYTF. The CDR3 DNA reads as TGCGCCAGCAGCCACCTTCAAGCCCGTGAGGGGTACTATGGCTACACCTTC.

The rearrangement uses TRBV2 and TRBJ1-1, with TRBD1 matching 8 bases. With V trimmed by 4 bases and J by 7 bases, 5 bases remained unmatched. The germline CDR1 and CDR2 sequences are SNHLY and FYNNEI. There are 13 residues in the CDR3. The CDR3 nucleotides read TGTGCCAGCAGTGGGCAGGGGGCGAGTGAAGCTTTCTTT. It translates to CASSGQGASEAFF.

The chain carries TRBV4-2 and TRBJ2-7; 12 bases map to TRBD2. Trimming at V came to 2 bases and at J to 5 bases, leaving 7 bases not matched to a gene. From germline, CDR1 is LGHNA and CDR2 YNFKEQ. CDR3 length: 16 residues. The CDR3 DNA reads as TGTGCCAGCAGCCAAAGGACCGGGACTAGCGGGCACGAGCAGTACTTC. Translating it yields CASSQRTGTSGHEQYF.

This chain links TRBV9 with TRBJ2-5; maybe TRBD2 (6 bases). In germline, CDR1 is SGDLS, CDR2 YYNGEE. Trimming removed 0 bases from V and 3 bases from J, with 12 bases in between. This CDR3 has 15 residues. In DNA, the CDR3 is TGTGCCAGCAGCGTAGGTGGCGGGGCGGAAGAGACCCAGTACTTC. Translated: CASSVGGGAEETQYF.

The rearrangement uses TRBV18 and TRBJ1-4; no definite D call. The ends were cut back, 2 bases at V and 0 bases at J, with 7 bases in the middle. The CDR3 is 15 residues long. The germline V gene has CDR1 KGHSH and CDR2 LQKENI. CDR3 nucleotides: TGTGCCAGCTCACCAATAGCTGCAACTAATGAAAAACTGTTTTTT. This encodes CASSPIAATNEKLFF.

The chain employs TRBV18 and TRBJ1-1; 8 bases are shared with TRBD1. V dropped 1 base and J dropped 2; count of bases not matched to a gene: 3. Germline loops: CDR1 KGHSH, CDR2 LQKENI. The length of the CDR3 is 15 residues. CDR3 loop: CASSPLDRVNTEAFF. CDR3 in DNA: TGTGCCAGCTCACCACTGGACAGGGTTAACACTGAAGCTTTCTTT. The full variable domain, in which reference TRBV18 and TRBJ1-1 provide the parts outside the CDR3, is NAGVMQNPRHLVRRRGQEARLRCSPMKGHSHVYWYRQLPEEGLKFMVYLQKENIIDESGMPKERFSAEFPKEGPSILRIQQVVRGDSAAYFCASSPLDRVNTEAFFGQGTRLTVV.

This chain's CDR3 is CASSEAGPNTGELFF. The CDR3 DNA reads TGTGCCAGCAGTGAAGCGGGCCCGAACACCGGGGAGCTGTTTTTT. The chain employs TRBV2 and TRBJ2-2; D gene ambiguous. Germline values: CDR1 SNHLY, CDR2 FYNNEI. This CDR3 has 15 amino acids. V lost 0 bases, J lost 0 bases, and 5 bases lay in between.

The chain has TRBV5-1 and TRBJ1-1; weak D call: TRBD1 (6 bases). Germline-derived CDR1 and CDR2 are SGHRS and YFSETQ. The CDR3 runs to 12 residues. V was trimmed by 4 bases and J by 8 bases, leaving 12 bases between them. CDR3 sequence (DNA): TGCGCCAGCAGCATCCCTGGGGGCGAAGCTTTCTTT. It is translated as CASSIPGGEAFF.

The rearrangement joins TRBV6-5 to TRBJ2-2; TRBD1 aligns across 12 bases. There are 16 residues in the CDR3. Losses at the gene ends were 4 bases for V and 2 bases for J; bases not matched to a gene: 2. Germline CDR1 and CDR2: MNHEY and SVGAGI. The CDR3 sequence is CASSSGTGGNTGELFF. The CDR3 DNA follows: TGTGCCAGCAGTTCCGGGACAGGGGGCAACACCGGGGAGCTGTTTTTT.